What follows are 8 T cell receptor beta chains derived from one specimen sequenced in a study of cytomegalovirus exposure and HLA in healthy donors. A multiplex PCR was run with 60 Vbeta primers and 13 Jbeta primers. Repertoires were generated with immunoSEQ multiplex PCR, while TCRdb's copy carries only in-frame clones and drops some. Here the sample spans roughly 130,000 clones, less than 80% being singletons. Source material: PBMCs. These receptors were obtained from a middle-aged man in good health and CMV-seropositive.

Here the CDR3 reads CASSSSGARNQPQHF. CDR3 bases: TGCGCCAGCAGCTCGTCAGGGGCGCGCAATCAGCCCCAGCATTTT. J is TRBJ1-5 and V is TRBV5-1; weak D call: TRBD1 (6 bases). CDR1 is SGHRS and CDR2 is YFSETQ in the germline V gene. The CDR3 has 15 residues. V was cut by 3 bases and J by 2 bases, with 12 bases left in between.

The chain carries TRBV6-1 and TRBJ2-5; D is perhaps TRBD2 (7 bases). Trimming took 9 bases from V and 7 from J, leaving 21 bases between them. There are 14 residues in the CDR3. Germline V gene data show CDR1 as MNHNS and CDR2 as SASEGT. The CDR3 DNA is TGTGCCAGTCTGTCTAAGGGGGGGATCGGGACCCAGTACTTC. It is translated as CASLSKGGIGTQYF.

The chain recombines TRBV27 with TRBJ1-5; 8 nucleotides match TRBD1. After removal of 2 bases from V and 6 bases from J, the junction contained 6 bases not matched to a gene. The CDR3 consists of 15 residues. Germline-derived CDR1 and CDR2 are MNHEY and SMNVEV (reference sequence). CDR3 DNA sequence: TGTGCCAGCAGTTTAACCCCAGGGGGCGGTCAGCCCCAGCATTTT. Residues: CASSLTPGGGQPQHF.

On this clone: Other DNA sequences in the same sample also yield this CDR3. J is TRBJ1-3 and V is TRBV11-2; D is undetermined. Germline-derived CDR1 and CDR2 are SGHAT and FQNNGV. V lost 1 base, J lost 4 bases, and 20 bases lay in between. This CDR3 has 18 residues. The DNA of the CDR3 is TGTGCCAGCAGCTTAGGTTCATCTCGGGGAATTGGGGGAAACACCATATATTTT. Protein product: CASSLGSSRGIGGNTIYF.

This chain connects TRBV5-6 to TRBJ1-5; TRBD1 is a possible D gene (5 bases). Germline V gives CDR1 SGHDT, CDR2 YYEEEE. CDR3 length: 14 amino acids. The V and J ends lost 4 bases and 4 bases respectively, with 12 bases between them. The CDR3 region is CASSARQSNQPQHF. The CDR3, as DNA: TGTGCCAGCAGCGCCCGACAGTCGAATCAGCCCCAGCATTTT.

This clone was observed a few times. The chain employs TRBV29-1 and TRBJ2-7, with D perhaps matching TRBD2 (5 bases). The CDR3 loop spans 13 amino acids. Germline CDR1 SQVTM, CDR2 ANQGSEA. The V end was cut by 7 bases, the J end by 2 bases, with 15 bases between. This chain's CDR3 is CSAWSGLPYEQYF. DNA of the CDR3: TGCAGCGCCTGGAGCGGTCTACCCTACGAGCAGTACTTC.

CDR3 sequence: CASSEELSSPLRGYTF. In DNA, the CDR3 is TGTGCCAGCAGTGAAGAACTGTCTTCCCCCCTACGCGGCTACACCTTC. The chain couples TRBV2 to TRBJ1-2; unclear D gene. This CDR3 is built from 16 residues. Germline V gene data show CDR1 as SNHLY and CDR2 as FYNNEI. With 1 base removed from V and 8 bases from J, the gap between germline ends came to 20 bases.

V gene TRBV19 combines with J gene TRBJ2-2; 10 nucleotides align to TRBD1. The V segment lost 3 bases and the J segment 6 bases; nucleotides outside the gene matches: 4. This CDR3 spans 15 amino acids. CDR1 is LNHDA, CDR2 SQIVND, per germline (reference sequence). The CDR3 DNA follows: TGTGCCAGTAGTATGGGACAGGGGCGGGCCGGGGAGCTGTTTTTT. Translated: CASSMGQGRAGELFF.